A selection of T cell receptor beta chains follows, all from one sample in a study of long-term antiretroviral therapy in people with HIV. The data were produced by immunoSEQ multiplex PCR, yet TCRdb's version contains in-frame clones alone and is incomplete. Here the sample spans about 39,000 clones, 86% being singletons. The specimen was unsorted PBMCs, collected 1.2 years after starting antiretroviral therapy. These receptors were obtained from a woman aged 50 to 60 with HIV. Each CDR3 is given without its conserved first and last residue. Size tells how often a clone was seen (once, few, many) or the class of an expanded clone, and some rows leave it out.

TRBV9	.	TRBJ1-2	ASSVGHIQVANYGYT
TRBV10-1	.	TRBJ1-2	ASSCSGRCYGYT
TRBV7-2	.	TRBJ2-1	ASSPVGYNEQF
TRBV11-2	.	TRBJ2-7	ASSSRDSPYEQY
TRBV11-2	once	TRBJ2-1	ASSFETPGDEQF
TRBV7-3	.	TRBJ2-2	ASSFIRGRSGELF
TRBV19	.	TRBJ1-6	ASSIDRAYNSPLH
TRBV5-1	.	TRBJ2-5	ASSSHRESRETQY
TRBV5-5	.	TRBJ2-7	ASSLGHYEQY
TRBV2	.	TRBJ2-7	ASNPETYEQY
TRBV7-8	.	TRBJ2-2	ASSLLGNTGELF
TRBV5-1	.	TRBJ1-5	ASRWSDRKNQPQH
TRBV4-1	.	TRBJ1-2	ASSPRNLAGRDTSNYGYT
TRBV11-2	.	TRBJ2-3	ASSLALTSARTDTQY
TRBV10-1	.	TRBJ2-1	ASSEELAGGSDEQF
TRBV7-9	.	TRBJ2-3	ASSLVSGGASTDTQY
TRBV9	.	TRBJ2-5	ASSVGQETQY
TRBV27	.	TRBJ2-5	ASSLGETQY
TRBV27	.	TRBJ2-3	ASSPRLAGGTDTQY
TRBV19	few	TRBJ1-4	ASSPRPGTVVATNEKLF
TRBV18	once	TRBJ2-5	ASSRTGGDETQY
TRBV11-1	.	TRBJ2-5	ASSARQGLRETQY
TRBV29-1	.	TRBJ2-3	SGTRDTQY
TRBV2	.	TRBJ1-2	ASRFDRTGNYGYT
TRBV2	.	TRBJ2-7	ASSATGGRSYEQY
TRBV7-9	once	TRBJ1-1	ASSSLRGARTEAF
TRBV6-1	.	TRBJ2-3	ASSVAGTDTDTQY
TRBV9	.	TRBJ2-3	ASSVGGLTRYEQY
TRBV6-5	.	TRBJ2-5	ASSQGETQY
TRBV11-2	.	TRBJ2-7	ASSLVGDSYEQY
TRBV4-2	.	TRBJ2-1	ASSQVRRGDNEQF
TRBV27	.	TRBJ1-1	ASSLSQGANTEAF
TRBV29-1	.	TRBJ2-1	SVGLAGGLREQF
TRBV6-4	.	TRBJ2-6	ASSDTLSGANVLT
TRBV7-2	.	TRBJ1-2	ASSLGGGYT
TRBV27	.	TRBJ1-6	ATTRGMFDNSPLH
TRBV10-3	.	TRBJ2-3	AISGARGTDTQY
TRBV30	.	TRBJ1-2	AWGGDRDLLGYT
TRBV6-5	.	TRBJ1-2	ASRPSSDYGYT
TRBV7-2	.	TRBJ2-5	ASSLGGGRETQY
TRBV7-9	.	TRBJ2-5	ASSLTTGWETQY
TRBV27	once	TRBJ1-2	ASSGRGGYGYT
TRBV9	.	TRBJ2-3	ASSVPVDRGGTDTQY